The rows below give T cell receptor beta chains drawn from one sample of a study of blood T cells in healthy people across ages. TCRdb processed the 5' RACE reads anew with MiXCR; each CDR3 protein has one entry. The repertoire consists of around 700,000 distinct CDR3 sequences, with around 25% occurring once and the leading ten covering 9.4%. These data also formed part of another study, on T cells of mothers and their children.

Source material: blood. The receptors stem from a boy aged 5-17 years in good health. Each CDR3 is given with its conserved first and last residue. The D gene is left open where the match is weak. The listing skips clone size in some rows; elsewhere it reads once, few, many or a size class.

>TRBJ2-1|.|TRBV29-1|.
TGCAGCGTCGTGGGGAGGTTGTCGGGCCATGAGCAGTTCTTC
CSVVGRLSGHEQFF
>TRBJ2-1|.|TRBV7-3|.
TGTGCCAGCAGCTTGTCCCCCTATCAGGACGAGCAGTTCTTC
CASSLSPYQDEQFF
>TRBJ2-2|.|TRBV4-3|.
TGCGCCAGCAGCCACTTAGCCGGCAACACCGGGGAGCTGTTTTTT
CASSHLAGNTGELFF
>TRBJ2-2|.|TRBV29-1|TRBD2
TGCAGCGTTGAATTAACGGCTAGCGGGAGGGCCGGGGGCACCGGGGAGCTGTTTTTT
CSVELTASGRAGGTGELFF
>TRBJ2-5|few|TRBV5-1|.
TGCGCCAGCAGCTTGGATTGGAGTAACCAAGAGACCCAGTACTTC
CASSLDWSNQETQYF
>TRBJ1-1|few|TRBV11-2|.
TGTGCCAGCAGCTTAGATCTGAGAGTGATGAACACTGAAGCTTTCTTT
CASSLDLRVMNTEAFF
>TRBJ1-1|few|TRBV7-2|.
TGTGCCAGCAGCGCGAGGGGGTTCTCCGAAGCTTTCTTT
CASSARGFSEAFF
>TRBJ2-6|.|TRBV12-5|.
TGTGCTAGTGGTTTGGTGCAGGGGTTTTCACTCGGGGCCAACGTCCTGACTTTC
CASGLVQGFSLGANVLTF
>TRBJ2-5|.|TRBV7-9|.
TGTGCCAGCAGCCCGGGCGAGGCTACCCAAGAGACCCAGTACTTC
CASSPGEATQETQYF
>TRBJ2-1|.|TRBV29-1|TRBD1
TGCAGCGTTGAAGGACAGGGGGGACCCTACAATGAGCAGTTCTTC
CSVEGQGGPYNEQFF
>TRBJ2-5|few|TRBV14|.
TGTGCCAGCAGCCCGAGTAAGCAGTACTTC
CASSPSKQYF
>TRBJ2-7|few|TRBV10-3|.
TGTGCCATCAGGGGCGGGGGCCACCAAACTGGGATTGACGAGCAGTACTTC
CAIRGGGHQTGIDEQYF
>TRBJ2-7|.|TRBV12-3/TRBV12-4|.
TGTGCCAGCAGTTTAGCGAGACAGGACTACGAGCAGTACTTC
CASSLARQDYEQYF
>TRBJ2-6|many|TRBV20-1|TRBD2
TGCAGTGCTAGAGACGGGGGGGTAGCTGGGGCCAACGTCCTGACTTTC
CSARDGGVAGANVLTF
>TRBJ1-4|few|TRBV6-6|.
TGTGCCAGCAGTTACCAGGGTGCAACTAATGAAAAACTGTTTTTT
CASSYQGATNEKLFF
>TRBJ2-7|.|TRBV20-1|TRBD2
TGCAGTGCCGAGACTAGCGGGAGATTAGGCGAGCAGTACTTC
CSAETSGRLGEQYF
>TRBJ2-7|.|TRBV5-1|TRBD1
TGCGCCAGCAGACCTAGGGACAGGTCCTCCTACGAGCAGTACTTC
CASRPRDRSSYEQYF
>TRBJ1-5|.|TRBV28|.
TGTGCCAGCAACCTCCAGGGGTTTAGCAATCAGCCCCAGCATTTT
CASNLQGFSNQPQHF
>TRBJ1-1|few|TRBV12-3/TRBV12-4|TRBD1
TGTGCCAGCAGTTTACCGGGACAGGGGGCGATCGGATTGAACACTGAAGCTTTCTTT
CASSLPGQGAIGLNTEAFF
>TRBJ2-3|.|TRBV24-1|.
TGTGCCACCAGTGATGCGGACCCATGGACGCAGTATTTT
CATSDADPWTQYF
>TRBJ2-1|many|TRBV7-3|TRBD2
TGTGCCAGCAGCCCCGGGACTAGCGTAAATGAGCAGTTCTTC
CASSPGTSVNEQFF
>TRBJ2-7|many|TRBV20-1|TRBD2
TGCAGTGCTAGAGAACTAGCGGGAGTTTACGAGCAGTACTTC
CSARELAGVYEQYF
>TRBJ1-6|.|TRBV6-6|.
TGTGCCAGCACCACCAGGCGGGGGAGGGATTCACCCCTCCACTTT
CASTTRRGRDSPLHF
>TRBJ2-3|few|TRBV4-2|TRBD2
TGTGCCAGCAGCCGGGGACTAGCGGCAGATACGCAGTATTTT
CASSRGLAADTQYF
>TRBJ2-2|.|TRBV6-1|TRBD2
TGTGCCAGCAGTGAAGTGGGACTAGCGGGAGCAGGGCGGACCGGGGAGCTGTTTTTT
CASSEVGLAGAGRTGELFF
>TRBJ1-5|.|TRBV28|.
TGTGCCAGCAGTTGGGAGAGGGATCAGCCCCAGCATTTT
CASSWERDQPQHF
>TRBJ2-7|.|TRBV15|.
TGTGCCACCAGCAGCTCGGGCGGCTCCTACGAGCAGTACTTC
CATSSSGGSYEQYF
>TRBJ2-3|.|TRBV20-1|TRBD2
TGCAGTGCTAGACCCACTAGCGGGGGTAGTCGTCCAGATACGCAGTATTTT
CSARPTSGGSRPDTQYF